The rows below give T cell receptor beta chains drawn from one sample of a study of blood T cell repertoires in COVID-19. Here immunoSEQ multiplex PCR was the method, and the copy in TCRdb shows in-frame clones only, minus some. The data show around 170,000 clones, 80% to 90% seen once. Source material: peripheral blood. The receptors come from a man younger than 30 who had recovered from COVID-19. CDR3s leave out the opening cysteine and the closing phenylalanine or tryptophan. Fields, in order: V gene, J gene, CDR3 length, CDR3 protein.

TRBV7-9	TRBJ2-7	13	ASSSWDRSSYEQY
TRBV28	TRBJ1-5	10	ASTLGGVRWY
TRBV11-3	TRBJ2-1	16	ASSFRTLAGGRYNEQF
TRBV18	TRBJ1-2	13	ASSPETGMGYGYT
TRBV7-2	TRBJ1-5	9	ASSADSTQH
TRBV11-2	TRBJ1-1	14	ASSLSAPSGLTEAF
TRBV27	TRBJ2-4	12	ASSFGSRGGIQY
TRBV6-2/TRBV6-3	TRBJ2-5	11	ASSYWGEETQY
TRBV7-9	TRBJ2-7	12	ASSLTGTRDEQY
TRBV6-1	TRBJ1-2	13	ASSDQSQGSYGYT
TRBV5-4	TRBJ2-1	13	ASSLSSGRYNEQF
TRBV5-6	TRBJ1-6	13	ASSLDRRDNSPLH
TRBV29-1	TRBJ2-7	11	SVDEGNSYEQY
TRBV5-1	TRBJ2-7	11	ASSLGQGGQQY
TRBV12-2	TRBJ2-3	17	ASRPNRGETSGSTDTQY
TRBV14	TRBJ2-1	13	ASSQDPLAGQAQF
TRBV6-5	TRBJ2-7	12	ASSYQARGGEQY
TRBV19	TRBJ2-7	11	ASSPGQAYEQY
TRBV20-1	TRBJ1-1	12	SASGSRGGTEAF
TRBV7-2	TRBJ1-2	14	ASSPSRDRVIYGYT
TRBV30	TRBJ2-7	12	AWSVQAATYEQY
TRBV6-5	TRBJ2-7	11	ASRSPGAYEQY
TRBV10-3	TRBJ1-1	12	AITQRQAGTEAF
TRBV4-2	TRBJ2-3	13	ASSQSRERSDTQY
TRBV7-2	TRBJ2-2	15	ASSLLPSGSNTGELF
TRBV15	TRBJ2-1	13	ATSSFSGRINEQF
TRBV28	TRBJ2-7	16	ASSLTLELAKKDYEQY
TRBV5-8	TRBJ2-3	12	ASNRGLGTDTQY
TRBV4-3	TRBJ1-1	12	ASSQVAGNTEAF
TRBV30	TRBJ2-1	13	AWRRERETYNEQF
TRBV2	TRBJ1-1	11	ASSEAANTEAF
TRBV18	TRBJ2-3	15	ASSPILAGSGTDTQY
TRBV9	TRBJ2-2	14	ASSVETPPNTGELF
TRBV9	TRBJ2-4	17	ASSVGTGSTILAKNIQY
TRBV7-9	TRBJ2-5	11	ASSPRSQETQY